The sequence of this T cell receptor beta chain was determined in a study of blood T cell repertoires in COVID-19. Study-wide background: The United States, Italy and Spain supplied acute and convalescent COVID-19 samples. PBMCs, B-cell-depleted T cells, or T cells were the source of the cDNA or gDNA that made up the material.

Germline-derived CDR1 and CDR2 are MRHNA and SNTAGT. Trimming stripped 2 bases from V and 8 bases from J, with 24 bases between. The CDR3 length is 17 residues. Authors' data handling: The authors estimated nucleated cell counts from reference gene primer amplification. The repertoire was sequenced with immunoSEQ multiplex PCR; TCRdb's copy has only in-frame clones and lacks some. V, J and clone size derive from that table, while D and trimming were established from the DNA sequence. The table includes hundreds of thousands of clones, around 83% detected once. The rearrangement uses TRBV6-4 and TRBJ1-2; maybe TRBD1 (5 bases). Sample: peripheral blood. The source of this sequence is a woman older than 75 with acute or convalescent COVID-19. Written as DNA, the CDR3 is TGTGCCAGCAGTGACCCCAACCCCCTACAGGATCGTGGGGGCTACACCTTC. Its protein product is CASSDPNPLQDRGGYTF.